These 32 T cell receptor beta chains came from one sample sequenced in a study of blood T cell repertoires in COVID-19. The assay was immunoSEQ multiplex PCR, and TCRdb's table has in-frame clones only and misses some. The sample yields 75,000 to 100,000 clones, approximately 86% seen once. Sequences were obtained from peripheral blood. Every receptor here comes from a man older than 75 with acute or convalescent COVID-19.

The genes are TRBV28 and TRBJ2-3, with 9 bases identical to TRBD2. The CDR3 sequence is 16 residues long. Germline V gene lookup returns CDR1 MDHEN and CDR2 SYDVKM. The ends lost 6 bases at V and 3 bases at J; junction bases unmatched: 10. CDR3 protein: CASRSPGLAVTDTQYF. In DNA, the CDR3 is TGTGCCAGCAGGTCGCCGGGACTAGCCGTTACAGATACGCAGTATTTT.

The chain employs TRBV6-6 and TRBJ2-1, with D hard to call. The germline V gene encodes CDR1 MNHNY and CDR2 SVGAGI (reference sequence). The V gene lost 10 bases and the J gene lost 5 bases, with 15 bases spanning the gap. The CDR3 contains 13 residues. The DNA for the CDR3 is TGTGCCATAGAGCGACCGTCAGACAATGAGCAGTTCTTC. It translates to CAIERPSDNEQFF.

The chain links TRBV9 to TRBJ2-7, with 9 bases that match TRBD2. Per germline, CDR1 SGDLS and CDR2 YYNGEE. The CDR3 covers 15 residues. Trimming at V came to 4 bases and at J to 6 bases, leaving 11 bases not matched to a gene. Written as DNA, the CDR3 is TGTGCCAGCAGCCCCCGTGCGGGAGGGCCCATCGAGCAGTACTTC. Amino acid sequence: CASSPRAGGPIEQYF.

The chain recombines TRBV10-2 with TRBJ2-5; TRBD2 agrees at 7 bases. The length of the CDR3 is 14 residues. Germline CDR1 reads WSHSY; CDR2 reads SAAADI. Losses at the gene ends were 6 bases for V and 5 bases for J; bases not matched to a gene: 9. The CDR3 loop is CASRPSGLGETQYF. The CDR3 DNA sequence: TGCGCCAGCAGGCCTAGCGGTCTAGGGGAGACCCAGTACTTC.

The rearrangement links TRBV3-1 (or the pseudogene TRBV3-2) to TRBJ2-1; 8 bases map to TRBD2. This CDR3 has 16 residues. Per the germline V gene, CDR1 is LGHDT and CDR2 is YNNKEL (reference sequence). V shed 2 bases, J shed 6 bases, and the junction held 9 bases outside the gene matches. DNA for the CDR3: TGTGCCAGCAGCCAACATCCAGCGGGAGCCTCCAATGAGCAGTTCTTC. Translating gives CASSQHPAGASNEQFF.

The rearrangement joins TRBV19 to TRBJ2-5; D perhaps matches TRBD2 (6 bases). V lost 3 bases and J 1 base, leaving 21 bases between the germline ends. Germline CDR1 reads LNHDA; CDR2 reads SQIVND (reference sequence). The CDR3 consists of 18 residues. CDR3 nucleotides: TGTGCCAGTAGTATTGGGGGGTTCTCTGATCCGGCCCAAGAGACCCAGTACTTC. It translates to CASSIGGFSDPAQETQYF.

This chain uses TRBV5-1 with TRBJ2-1, with unresolved D. The CDR3 length is 15 residues. Trimming cost V 1 base and J 5 bases, with 13 bases left between them. Germline CDR1 and CDR2: SGHRS and YFSETQ. The CDR3 DNA is TGCGCCAGCAGCTTGAAGGTCGACTCGAACAATGAGCAGTTCTTC. Translated: CASSLKVDSNNEQFF. The complete variable domain, with remaining parts taken from reference TRBV5-1 and TRBJ2-1, reads KAGVTQTPRYLIKTRGQQVTLSCSPISGHRSVSWYQQTPGQGLQFLFEYFSETQRNKGNFPGRFSGRQFSNSRSEMNVSTLELGDSALYLCASSLKVDSNNEQFFGPGTRLTVL.

The V and J genes are TRBV21-1 and TRBJ1-2. TRBV21-1 represents a pseudogene. This CDR3 is built from 14 residues. The CDR3 is CASSKEEGGYGYTF. The CDR3 DNA reads as TGTGCCAGCAGCAAAGAGGAGGGAGGCTATGGCTACACCTTC.

V is TRBV28 and J is TRBJ1-5, with D tentatively TRBD1 (5 bases). V lost 7 bases and J 9 bases, leaving 16 bases between the germline ends. This CDR3 has 13 amino acids. Germline lookup yields CDR1 MDHEN and CDR2 SYDVKM. The CDR3 loop reads CASTKTQGGPQHF. The CDR3 DNA reads TGTGCCAGCACCAAAACTCAGGGAGGGCCCCAGCATTTT. The complete variable domain, with remaining parts taken from reference TRBV28 and TRBJ1-5, reads DVKVTQSSRYLVKRTGEKVFLECVQDMDHENMFWYRQDPGLGLRLIYFSYDVKMKEKGDIPEGYSVSREKKERFSLILESASTNQTSMYLCASTKTQGGPQHFGDGTRLSIL.

The chain recombines TRBV5-1 with TRBJ2-3, with TRBD2 matching 11 bases. The length of the CDR3 is 16 residues. After removal of 0 bases from V and 4 bases from J, the junction contained 4 bases not matched to a gene. CDR1 SGHRS and CDR2 YFSETQ come from the germline V gene. The CDR3 sequence is CASSLVLAGGADTQYF. For the CDR3, the DNA is TGCGCCAGCAGCTTGGTCCTAGCGGGAGGCGCAGATACGCAGTATTTT.

The chain uses TRBV6-5 and TRBJ2-1, with 7 nucleotides matching TRBD1. After removal of 0 bases from V and 4 bases from J, the junction contained 6 bases not matched to a gene. The CDR3 covers 16 residues. Germline-derived CDR1 and CDR2 are MNHEY and SVGAGI. The CDR3 spells CASSYSRGQGYNEQFF. CDR3 nucleotide sequence: TGTGCCAGCAGTTACTCGAGGGGGCAGGGGTACAATGAGCAGTTCTTC.

This chain joins TRBV6-6 and TRBJ2-7; 7 nucleotides line up with TRBD1. Trimming removed 5 bases from V and 2 bases from J; junction bases left unmatched: 3. CDR1 is MNHNY and CDR2 is SVGAGI in the germline V gene (reference sequence). This CDR3 comprises 13 residues. CDR3 sequence (DNA): TGTGCCAGCAGTCGGGACAGAGCCTACGAGCAGTACTTC. The encoded protein is CASSRDRAYEQYF.

V usage is TRBV28 and J usage is TRBJ1-4, with 7 bases lining up with TRBD1. V lost 6 bases and J lost 8; bases outside the gene matches: 9. Germline assignment: CDR1 MDHEN and CDR2 SYDVKM. The CDR3 loop spans 14 amino acids. DNA for the CDR3: TGTGCCAGCAGCCCCCCCGACAGGGTAGAAAAACTGTTTTTT. Its translation: CASSPPDRVEKLFF.

The J gene is TRBJ1-3, the V gene TRBV28, with TRBD1 matching 9 bases. This CDR3 spans 17 amino acids. V trimming: 4 bases; J trimming: 5 bases; junction bases outside the gene matches: 12. The germline CDR1 and CDR2 sequences are MDHEN and SYDVKM. CDR3 loop: CASSSRRTGGSRNTIYF. The CDR3 DNA sequence: TGTGCCAGCAGTTCCCGTAGAACAGGGGGCTCACGAAACACCATATATTTT.

This chain links TRBV3-1 (or the pseudogene TRBV3-2) with TRBJ2-7; a weak D match, TRBD2 (7 bases). This CDR3 has 16 amino acids. In germline, CDR1 is LGHDT, CDR2 YNNKEL (reference sequence). V was cut by 0 bases and J by 9 bases, with 21 bases left in between. CDR3 sequence (DNA): TGTGCCAGCAGCCAAGATCTTAGGGGACTACAGGGATGGCAGTACTTC. Its translation: CASSQDLRGLQGWQYF.

Only one count was recorded for this clone. The rearrangement uses TRBV7-8 and TRBJ2-4; possible D gene TRBD1, 5 bases. The CDR3 totals 13 residues. The germline gives CDR1 SGHVS, CDR2 FQNEAQ. V was clipped by 4 bases and J by 5 bases, with 9 bases between them. DNA for the CDR3: TGTGCCAGCAGCTCCCTGGGGCAAAACATTCAGTACTTC. Amino acids: CASSSLGQNIQYF.

V gene TRBV5-1 combines with J gene TRBJ2-1, with 10 positions matching TRBD1. Germline V CDR1 and CDR2: SGHRS, YFSETQ. The J segment lost 7 bases and the V segment lost 0 bases, leaving 4 bases of the junction unmatched. The CDR3 totals 15 residues. CDR3 nucleotides: TGCGCCAGCAGCTTGGAGGGGACAGGGGTGAATGAGCAGTTCTTC. This codes for CASSLEGTGVNEQFF. Filled out from reference TRBV5-1 and TRBJ2-1, the complete variable domain reads KAGVTQTPRYLIKTRGQQVTLSCSPISGHRSVSWYQQTPGQGLQFLFEYFSETQRNKGNFPGRFSGRQFSNSRSEMNVSTLELGDSALYLCASSLEGTGVNEQFFGPGTRLTVL.

This clone was seen only once. V usage is TRBV18 and J usage is TRBJ1-6; D remains unclear. Germline V gene data show CDR1 as KGHSH and CDR2 as LQKENI. V shed 2 bases and J shed 7 bases, with 15 bases lying between them. This CDR3 region has 16 residues. The chain's CDR3 is CASSPNAQRINSPLHF. The CDR3 region has the DNA TGTGCCAGCTCACCAAACGCCCAGCGGATAAATTCACCCCTCCACTTT. The full variable domain, with the rest looked up from reference TRBV18 and TRBJ1-6, is NAGVMQNPRHLVRRRGQEARLRCSPMKGHSHVYWYRQLPEEGLKFMVYLQKENIIDESGMPKERFSAEFPKEGPSILRIQQVVRGDSAAYFCASSPNAQRINSPLHFGNGTRLTVT.

This clone has just one count. The rearrangement uses TRBV4-3 and TRBJ1-6, with 7 bases that match TRBD1. V was clipped by 5 bases and J by 7 bases; unmatched bases: 8. Germline values: CDR1 LGHNA, CDR2 YSLEER. The CDR3 runs 15 residues. The CDR3: CASSSQDRNNSPLHF. The CDR3 region has the DNA TGCGCCAGCAGCAGCCAGGACAGGAACAATTCACCCCTCCACTTT.

This clone came up a few times. This rearrangement joins TRBV4-3 to TRBJ1-3; the D gene is possibly TRBD1 (5 bases). This CDR3 is built from 15 residues. CDR1 is LGHNA and CDR2 is YSLEER in the germline V gene. The V end was cut by 0 bases, the J end by 5 bases, with 11 bases between. CDR3 protein: CASSQDRQNRNTIYF. Here the CDR3 DNA reads TGCGCCAGCAGCCAAGATCGACAGAACAGAAACACCATATATTTT.

This chain connects TRBV5-1 to TRBJ2-7; TRBD2 aligns across 12 bases. The CDR3 spans 16 residues. Per germline, CDR1 SGHRS and CDR2 YFSETQ. The trim removed 0 bases at V and 5 bases at J, leaving 6 bases unmatched. The CDR3 is CASSLVTSGSYHEQYF. The CDR3 DNA follows: TGCGCCAGCAGCTTGGTGACTAGCGGGAGTTACCACGAGCAGTACTTC.

The chain carries TRBV11-3 and TRBJ2-1; TRBD2 aligns across 9 bases. This CDR3 is 15 amino acids long. V lost 1 base and J lost 7; bases outside the gene matches: 5. Germline loops: CDR1 SGHNT, CDR2 YENEEA. CDR3 in amino acids: CASSLALAGRNEQFF. CDR3 bases: TGTGCCAGCAGCTTAGCGCTAGCGGGAAGGAATGAGCAGTTCTTC.

The chain recombines TRBV10-3 with TRBJ1-2, with D possibly TRBD1 on 5 matching bases. Germline CDR1 ENHRY, CDR2 SYGVKD. This CDR3 is built from 15 residues. The V and J ends lost 1 base and 1 base respectively, with 10 bases between them. The CDR3 here is CAISEFVRDNYGYTF. In DNA form, the CDR3 reads TGTGCCATCAGTGAGTTTGTCAGGGATAACTATGGCTACACCTTC.

The genes are TRBV6-5 and TRBJ1-2, with 7 bases lining up with TRBD1. The V gene's germline CDR1 is MNHEY and CDR2 SVGAGI. The CDR3 is made up of 16 amino acids. V was clipped by 0 bases and J by 4 bases; unmatched bases: 8. This CDR3 reads CASSYSKGTAIYGYTF. The CDR3 region has the DNA TGTGCCAGCAGTTACTCGAAAGGGACAGCAATCTATGGCTACACCTTC.

The chain is built from TRBV10-3 and TRBJ2-3, with 7 bases that match TRBD2. Germline V gives CDR1 ENHRY, CDR2 SYGVKD. The junction had 12 bases not matched to a gene; V was cut back by 6 bases and J by 6 bases. The CDR3 loop spans 15 amino acids. For the CDR3, the DNA is TGTGCCATCAGACAGGAGGGAGGGCCCTCGGATACGCAGTATTTT. This gives the protein CAIRQEGGPSDTQYF.

This clone was picked up a small number of times. The chain joins TRBV30 to TRBJ2-7, with D tentatively TRBD1 (6 bases). The CDR3 consists of 16 residues. Germline V gene lookup returns CDR1 GTSNPN and CDR2 SVGIG (reference sequence). With 2 bases removed from V and 0 bases from J, the gap between germline ends came to 17 bases. DNA of the CDR3: TGTGCCTGGAGTTCTCCGACAGGAGAACTCTCCTACGAGCAGTACTTC. Translated, it gives CAWSSPTGELSYEQYF.

This chain connects TRBV6-6 to TRBJ1-5, with 7 bases matching TRBD1. V lost 4 bases and J lost 5; bases outside the gene matches: 8. Germline values: CDR1 MNHNY, CDR2 SVGAGI (reference sequence). The CDR3 totals 15 residues. The CDR3 DNA reads as TGTGCCAGCAGTTCCCCCCGGGACAGTCATCAGCCCCAGCATTTT. Its translation: CASSSPRDSHQPQHF.

The table lists this clone with a few counts. The rearrangement joins TRBV4-3 to TRBJ1-5; D call uncertain. Looked up from germline, CDR1 is LGHNA and CDR2 is YSLEER. V gave up 0 bases and J gave up 4 bases, with 10 bases separating them. This CDR3 contains 15 residues. CDR3 sequence reads: CASSQDTGINQPQHF. The DNA for the CDR3 is TGCGCCAGCAGCCAAGATACGGGGATTAATCAGCCCCAGCATTTT.

J is TRBJ2-5 and V is TRBV19; a weak D match, TRBD2 (6 bases). The V end was cut by 5 bases, the J end by 5 bases, with 18 bases between. CDR1 LNHDA and CDR2 SQIVND come from the germline V gene (reference sequence). The length of the CDR3 is 15 residues. CDR3 coding DNA: TGTGCCAGTAGTCTAGGCGCAGGTGGGGGGGAGACCCAGTACTTC. Protein sequence: CASSLGAGGGETQYF.

V and J are TRBV6-6 and TRBJ1-1, with D tentatively TRBD1 (5 bases). Germline loops: CDR1 MNHNY, CDR2 SVGAGI (reference sequence). The ends were cut back, 0 bases at V and 0 bases at J, with 8 bases in the middle. The length of the CDR3 is 15 residues. CDR3 nucleotides: TGTGCCAGCAGTTACTCATGGACAATGAACACTGAAGCTTTCTTT. As protein: CASSYSWTMNTEAFF.

In its sample, this clone was seen a few times. The chain joins TRBV10-3 to TRBJ1-2; D ambiguous. Per germline, CDR1 ENHRY and CDR2 SYGVKD. The CDR3 runs 14 residues. V was cut by 2 bases and J by 1 base, with 8 bases left in between. CDR3 sequence (DNA): TGTGCCATCAGTGAGGCAGGACTTAACTATGGCTACACCTTC. Protein: CAISEAGLNYGYTF.

This chain joins TRBV5-1 and TRBJ1-2, with 7 positions matching TRBD1. V shed 1 base and J 8 bases; nucleotides not matched to a gene: 8. CDR1 is SGHRS and CDR2 is YFSETQ in the germline V gene. This CDR3 comprises 14 residues. CDR3 region: CASSLRSRDRGYTF. In DNA form, the CDR3 reads TGCGCCAGCAGCTTGAGATCGAGGGACAGAGGCTACACCTTC.